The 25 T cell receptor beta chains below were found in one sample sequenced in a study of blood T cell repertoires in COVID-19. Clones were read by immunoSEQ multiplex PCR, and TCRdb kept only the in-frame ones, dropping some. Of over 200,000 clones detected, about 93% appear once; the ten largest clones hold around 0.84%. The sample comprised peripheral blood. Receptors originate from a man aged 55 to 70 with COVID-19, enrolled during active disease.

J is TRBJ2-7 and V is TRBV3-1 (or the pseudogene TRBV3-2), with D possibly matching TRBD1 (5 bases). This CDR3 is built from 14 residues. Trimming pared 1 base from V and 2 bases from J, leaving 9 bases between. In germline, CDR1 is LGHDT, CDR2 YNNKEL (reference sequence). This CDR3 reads CASSQALGAYEQYF. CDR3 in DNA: TGTGCCAGCAGCCAAGCATTAGGGGCCTACGAGCAGTACTTC.

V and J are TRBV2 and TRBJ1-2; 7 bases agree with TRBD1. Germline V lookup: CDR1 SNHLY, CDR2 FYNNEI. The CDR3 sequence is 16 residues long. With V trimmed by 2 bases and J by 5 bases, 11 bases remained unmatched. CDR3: CASSESVGGRSYGYTF. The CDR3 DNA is TGTGCCAGCAGTGAATCGGTAGGGGGCCGGTCATATGGCTACACCTTC.

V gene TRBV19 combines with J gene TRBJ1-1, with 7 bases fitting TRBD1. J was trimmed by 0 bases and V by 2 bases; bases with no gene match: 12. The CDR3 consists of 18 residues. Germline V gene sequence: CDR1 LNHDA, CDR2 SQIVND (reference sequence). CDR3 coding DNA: TGTGCCAGTAGTATACCCGGGACAGACTACCGCATGAACACTGAAGCTTTCTTT. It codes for CASSIPGTDYRMNTEAFF.

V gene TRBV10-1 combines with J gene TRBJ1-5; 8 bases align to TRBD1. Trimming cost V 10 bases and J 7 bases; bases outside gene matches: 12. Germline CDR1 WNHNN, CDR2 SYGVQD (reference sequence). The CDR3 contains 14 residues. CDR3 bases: TGCGCCAAACCCGGGTGTCAGGGGGCCCAGCCCCAGCATTTT. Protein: CAKPGCQGAQPQHF.

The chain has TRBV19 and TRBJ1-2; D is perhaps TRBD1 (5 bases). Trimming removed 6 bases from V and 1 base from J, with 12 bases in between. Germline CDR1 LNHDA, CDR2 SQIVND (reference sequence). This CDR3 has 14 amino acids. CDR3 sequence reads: CASRRDGGNYGYTF. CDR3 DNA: TGTGCCAGTAGGCGTGACGGGGGTAACTATGGCTACACCTTC.

CDR3 in DNA: TGTGCCAGCAGTTATGATTTTGGGAGAGGCTACACCTTC. Amino acids: CASSYDFGRGYTF. The V gene is TRBV6-5, the J gene TRBJ1-2; D gene unclear. Trimming removed 3 bases at V and 8 bases at J, with 13 bases between. The CDR3 spans 13 residues. The germline V gene has CDR1 MNHEY and CDR2 SVGAGI.

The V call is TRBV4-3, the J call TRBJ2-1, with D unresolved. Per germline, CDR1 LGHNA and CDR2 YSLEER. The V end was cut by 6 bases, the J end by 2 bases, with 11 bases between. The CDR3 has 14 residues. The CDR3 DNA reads TGCGCCAGCAGTCCTCGCGGTCCCTACAATGAGCAGTTCTTC. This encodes CASSPRGPYNEQFF.

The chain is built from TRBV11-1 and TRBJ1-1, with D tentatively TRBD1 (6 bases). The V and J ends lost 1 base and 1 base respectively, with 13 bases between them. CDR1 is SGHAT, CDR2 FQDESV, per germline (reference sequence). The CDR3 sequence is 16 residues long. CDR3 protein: CASSLEQGQPNTEAFF. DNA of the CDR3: TGTGCCAGCAGCTTAGAGCAAGGACAGCCGAACACTGAAGCTTTCTTT.

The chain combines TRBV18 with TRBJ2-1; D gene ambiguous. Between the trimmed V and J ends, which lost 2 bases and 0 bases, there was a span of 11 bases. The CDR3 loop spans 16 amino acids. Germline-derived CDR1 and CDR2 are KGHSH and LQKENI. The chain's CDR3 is CASSPVRRSSYNEQFF. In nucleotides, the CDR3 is TGTGCCAGCTCACCAGTCCGGCGGTCCTCCTACAATGAGCAGTTCTTC.

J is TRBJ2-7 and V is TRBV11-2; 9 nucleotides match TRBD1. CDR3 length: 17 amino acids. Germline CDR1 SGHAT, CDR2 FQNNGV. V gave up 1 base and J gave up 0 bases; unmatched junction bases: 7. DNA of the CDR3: TGTGCCAGCAGCTTAGGGGGACAGGGTTTGGACTCCTACGAGCAGTACTTC. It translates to CASSLGGQGLDSYEQYF.

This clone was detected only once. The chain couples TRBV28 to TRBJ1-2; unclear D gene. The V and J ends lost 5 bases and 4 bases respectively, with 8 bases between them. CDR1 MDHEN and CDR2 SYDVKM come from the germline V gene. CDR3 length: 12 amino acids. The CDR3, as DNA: TGTGCCAGCAGTACCCGGGTCTATGGCTACACCTTC. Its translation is CASSTRVYGYTF.

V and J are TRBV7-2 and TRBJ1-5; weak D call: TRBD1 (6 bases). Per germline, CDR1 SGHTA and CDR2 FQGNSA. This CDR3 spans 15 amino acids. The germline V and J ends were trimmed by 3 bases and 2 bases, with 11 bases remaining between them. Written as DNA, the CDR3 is TGTGCCAGCAGCTTCCAGGGGATGGGCAATCAGCCCCAGCATTTT. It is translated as CASSFQGMGNQPQHF.

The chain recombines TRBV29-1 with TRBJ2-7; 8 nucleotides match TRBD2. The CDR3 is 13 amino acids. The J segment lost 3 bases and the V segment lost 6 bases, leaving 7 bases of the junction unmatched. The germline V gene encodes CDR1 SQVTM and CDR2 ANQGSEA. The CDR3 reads CSVESGRGYEQYF. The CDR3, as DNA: TGCAGCGTGGAGAGCGGGAGAGGCTACGAGCAGTACTTC.

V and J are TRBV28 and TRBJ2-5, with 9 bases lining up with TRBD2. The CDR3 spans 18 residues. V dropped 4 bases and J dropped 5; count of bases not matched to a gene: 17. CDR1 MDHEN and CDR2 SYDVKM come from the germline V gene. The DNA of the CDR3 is TGTGCCAGCAGTTCCCGAGCTCCAGGACTAGCGAGACGGGAGACCCAGTACTTC. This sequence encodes CASSSRAPGLARRETQYF.

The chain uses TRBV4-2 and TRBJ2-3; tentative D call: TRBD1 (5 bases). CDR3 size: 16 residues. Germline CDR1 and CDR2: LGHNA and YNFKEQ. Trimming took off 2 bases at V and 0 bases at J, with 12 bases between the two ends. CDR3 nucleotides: TGTGCCAGCAGCCAATGGGCAGGGTCAAGCACAGATACGCAGTATTTT. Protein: CASSQWAGSSTDTQYF.

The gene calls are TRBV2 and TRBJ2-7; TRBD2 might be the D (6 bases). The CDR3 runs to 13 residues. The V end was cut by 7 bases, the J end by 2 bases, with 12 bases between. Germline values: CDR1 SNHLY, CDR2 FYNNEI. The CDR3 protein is CASTGTLPYEQYF. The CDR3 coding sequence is TGTGCCAGCACCGGGACTCTACCCTACGAGCAGTACTTC. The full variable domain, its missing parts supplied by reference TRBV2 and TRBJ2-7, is EPEVTQTPSHQVTQMGQEVILRCVPISNHLYFYWYRQILGQKVEFLVSFYNNEISEKSEIFDDQFSVERPDGSNFTLKIRSTKLEDSAMYFCASTGTLPYEQYFGPGTRLTVT.

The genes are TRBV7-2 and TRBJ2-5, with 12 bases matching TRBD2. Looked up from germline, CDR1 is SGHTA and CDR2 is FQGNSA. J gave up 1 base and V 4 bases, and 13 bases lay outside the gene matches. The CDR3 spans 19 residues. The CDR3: CASSWAGQGTSGPQETQYF. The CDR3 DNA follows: TGTGCCAGCAGCTGGGCGGGGCAGGGGACTAGCGGGCCCCAAGAGACCCAGTACTTC.

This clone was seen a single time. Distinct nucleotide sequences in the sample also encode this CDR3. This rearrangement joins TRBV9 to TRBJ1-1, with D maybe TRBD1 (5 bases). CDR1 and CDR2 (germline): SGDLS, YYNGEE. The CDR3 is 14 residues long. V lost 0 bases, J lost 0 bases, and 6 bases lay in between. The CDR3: CASSVGQLNTEAFF. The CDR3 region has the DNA TGTGCCAGCAGCGTAGGACAGTTGAACACTGAAGCTTTCTTT.

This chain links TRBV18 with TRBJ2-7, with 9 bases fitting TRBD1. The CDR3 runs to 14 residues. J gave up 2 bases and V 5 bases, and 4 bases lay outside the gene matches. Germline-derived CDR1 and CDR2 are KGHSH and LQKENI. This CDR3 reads CASSRGQGAYEQYF. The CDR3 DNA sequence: TGTGCCAGCTCAAGGGGACAGGGAGCCTACGAGCAGTACTTC. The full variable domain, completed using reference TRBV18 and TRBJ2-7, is NAGVMQNPRHLVRRRGQEARLRCSPMKGHSHVYWYRQLPEEGLKFMVYLQKENIIDESGMPKERFSAEFPKEGPSILRIQQVVRGDSAAYFCASSRGQGAYEQYFGPGTRLTVT.

The CDR3 is CASSYTQGQPGGYTF. CDR3 DNA: TGTGCCAGCAGTTACACCCAGGGACAGCCCGGCGGCTACACCTTC. The rearrangement links TRBV6-5 to TRBJ1-2, with 7 bases matching TRBD1. The length of the CDR3 is 15 residues. Germline CDR1 is MNHEY and CDR2 is SVGAGI. After removal of 2 bases from V and 8 bases from J, the junction contained 11 bases not matched to a gene.

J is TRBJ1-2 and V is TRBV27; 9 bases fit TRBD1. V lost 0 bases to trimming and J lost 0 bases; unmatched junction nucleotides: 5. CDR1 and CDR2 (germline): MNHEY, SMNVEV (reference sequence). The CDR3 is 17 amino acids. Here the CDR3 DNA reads TGTGCCAGCAGTTTATCGGGACAGGGTACAGCTAACTATGGCTACACCTTC. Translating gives CASSLSGQGTANYGYTF.

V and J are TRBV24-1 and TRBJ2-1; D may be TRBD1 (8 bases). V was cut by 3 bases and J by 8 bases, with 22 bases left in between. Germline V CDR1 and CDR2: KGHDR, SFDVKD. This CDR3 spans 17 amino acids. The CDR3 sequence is CATSDPGGTGIVDEQFF. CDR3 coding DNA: TGTGCCACCAGTGATCCCGGGGGGACAGGTATTGTGGATGAGCAGTTCTTC.

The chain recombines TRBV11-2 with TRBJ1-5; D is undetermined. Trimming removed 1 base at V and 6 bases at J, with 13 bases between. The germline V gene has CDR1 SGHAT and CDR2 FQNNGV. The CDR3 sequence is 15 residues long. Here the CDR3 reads CASSLGPQRAQPQHF. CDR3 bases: TGTGCCAGCAGCTTAGGGCCCCAGAGGGCTCAGCCCCAGCATTTT.

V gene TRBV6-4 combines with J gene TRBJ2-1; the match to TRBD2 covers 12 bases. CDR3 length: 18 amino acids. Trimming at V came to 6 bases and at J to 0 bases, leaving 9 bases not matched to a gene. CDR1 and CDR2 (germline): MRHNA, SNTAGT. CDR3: CASSKGTSGWSSYNEQFF. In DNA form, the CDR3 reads TGTGCCAGCAGCAAGGGGACTAGCGGGTGGAGCTCCTACAATGAGCAGTTCTTC.

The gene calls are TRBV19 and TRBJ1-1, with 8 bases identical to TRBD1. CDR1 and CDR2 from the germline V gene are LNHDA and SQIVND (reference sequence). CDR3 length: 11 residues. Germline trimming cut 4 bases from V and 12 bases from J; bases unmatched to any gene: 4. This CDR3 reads CASSRQGWSFF. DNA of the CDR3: TGTGCCAGTAGTAGACAGGGGTGGTCTTTCTTT.